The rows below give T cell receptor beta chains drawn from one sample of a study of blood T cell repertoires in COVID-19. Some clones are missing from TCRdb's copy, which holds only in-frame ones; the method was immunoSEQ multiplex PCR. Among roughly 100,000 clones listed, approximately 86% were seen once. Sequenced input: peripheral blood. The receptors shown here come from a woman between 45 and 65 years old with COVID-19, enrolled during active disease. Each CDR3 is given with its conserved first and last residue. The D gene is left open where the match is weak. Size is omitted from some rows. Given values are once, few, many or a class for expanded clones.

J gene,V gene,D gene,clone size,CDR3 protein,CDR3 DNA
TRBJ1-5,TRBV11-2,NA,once,CASSVTGGNQPQHF,TGTGCCAGCAGCGTGACAGGAGGCAATCAGCCCCAGCATTTT
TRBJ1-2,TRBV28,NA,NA,CASSFQPEGGYTF,TGTGCCAGCAGTTTCCAACCTGAGGGTGGCTACACCTTC
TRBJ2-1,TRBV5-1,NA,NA,CASSLNAEYNEQFF,TGCGCCAGCAGCTTGAACGCTGAGTACAATGAGCAGTTCTTC
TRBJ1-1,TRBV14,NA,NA,CASSQAVNTEAFF,TGTGCCAGCAGCCAAGCGGTGAACACTGAAGCTTTCTTT
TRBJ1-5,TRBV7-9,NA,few,CASSLEAGGNQPQHF,TGTGCCAGCAGCTTAGAAGCAGGCGGCAATCAGCCCCAGCATTTT
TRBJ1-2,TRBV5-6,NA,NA,CASSPTGYGYTF,TGTGCCAGCAGCCCCACGGGGTATGGCTACACCTTC
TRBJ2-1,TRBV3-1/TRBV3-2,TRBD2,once,CASSLAGGPINEQFF,TGTGCCAGCAGCCTAGCGGGGGGGCCTATCAATGAGCAGTTCTTC
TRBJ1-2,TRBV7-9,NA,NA,CASSRGGYYGYTF,TGTGCCAGCAGCAGGGGGGGCTACTATGGCTACACCTTC
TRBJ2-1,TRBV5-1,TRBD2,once,CASSLSTGTRLLNEQFF,TGCGCCAGCAGCTTATCAACCGGGACTAGGCTCCTTAATGAGCAGTTCTTC
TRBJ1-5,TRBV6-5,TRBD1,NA,CASSYSRQGHQPQHF,TGTGCCAGCAGTTACTCGAGACAGGGACATCAGCCCCAGCATTTT
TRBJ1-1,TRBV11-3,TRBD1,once,CASSSNRDRGPFGEAFF,TGTGCCAGCAGCTCCAACCGGGACAGGGGTCCATTTGGGGAAGCTTTCTTT
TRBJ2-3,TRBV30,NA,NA,CAWGRTAFSTDTQYF,TGTGCCTGGGGGAGGACAGCCTTTAGCACAGATACGCAGTATTTT
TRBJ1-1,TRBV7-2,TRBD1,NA,CASSLIGDRQDTEAFF,TGTGCCAGCAGCTTGATCGGGGACAGACAGGACACTGAAGCTTTCTTT
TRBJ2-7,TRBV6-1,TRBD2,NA,CASSEERGSYEQYF,TGTGCCAGCAGTGAGGAGCGGGGCTCCTACGAGCAGTACTTC
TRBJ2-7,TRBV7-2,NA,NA,CASSLGQVRSYEQYF,TGTGCCAGCAGCTTAGGACAGGTCCGCTCCTACGAGCAGTACTTC
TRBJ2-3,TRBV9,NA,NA,CASSHPGEVWADTQYF,TGTGCCAGCTCACACCCGGGGGAGGTCTGGGCAGATACGCAGTATTTT
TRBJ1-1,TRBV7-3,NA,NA,CASSLRPQGNTEAFF,TGTGCCAGCAGCTTACGCCCCCAGGGGAACACTGAAGCTTTCTTT
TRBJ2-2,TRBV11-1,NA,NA,CASSTLAGVGTGELFF,TGTGCCAGCAGCACCCTGGCCGGAGTTGGAACCGGGGAGCTGTTTTTT
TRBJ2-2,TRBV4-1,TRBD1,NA,CASSQDRGWNTGELFF,TGCGCCAGCAGCCAAGACAGGGGGTGGAACACCGGGGAGCTGTTTTTT
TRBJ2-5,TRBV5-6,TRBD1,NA,CASSLGAGGAGETQYF,TGTGCCAGCAGCTTAGGGGCAGGGGGCGCGGGGGAGACCCAGTACTTC
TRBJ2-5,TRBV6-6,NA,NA,CASSQGGAETQYF,TGTGCCAGCAGTCAGGGGGGGGCGGAGACCCAGTACTTC
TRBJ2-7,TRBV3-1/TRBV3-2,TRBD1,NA,CASSSRQGYHEQYF,TGTGCCAGCAGCTCCCGACAGGGTTACCACGAGCAGTACTTC
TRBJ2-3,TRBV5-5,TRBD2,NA,CASSFSSGGATDTQYF,TGTGCCAGCAGTTTTAGTAGCGGGGGGGCGACAGATACGCAGTATTTT
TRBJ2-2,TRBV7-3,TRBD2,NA,CASSFKPRATSGGMNTGELFF,TGTGCCAGCAGCTTCAAACCTAGAGCGACTAGCGGGGGGATGAACACCGGGGAGCTGTTTTTT
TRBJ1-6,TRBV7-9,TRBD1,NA,CASSLLDRVGSPLHF,TGTGCCAGCAGCTTATTGGACAGGGTTGGTTCACCCCTCCACTTT
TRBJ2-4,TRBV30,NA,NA,CAWRHGRGEAKNIQYF,TGTGCCTGGAGGCACGGTAGGGGTGAAGCCAAAAACATTCAGTACTTC
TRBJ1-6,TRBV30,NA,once,CAWSPDTSYNSPLHF,TGTGCCTGGAGTCCCGACACCTCCTATAATTCACCCCTCCACTTT
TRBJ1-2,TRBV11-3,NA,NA,CASSLGINRDGYTF,TGTGCCAGCAGCTTAGGGATCAACAGGGACGGCTACACCTTC
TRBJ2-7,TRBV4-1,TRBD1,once,CASSPGTGGTYEQYF,TGCGCCAGCAGCCCGGGGACAGGGGGGACCTACGAGCAGTACTTC
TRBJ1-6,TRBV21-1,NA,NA,CARNTGTGNSPLHF,TGTGCCAGAAATACCGGGACAGGTAATTCACCCCTCCACTTT
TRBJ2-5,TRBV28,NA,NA,CASTGLNRRETQYF,TGTGCCAGCACCGGACTAAATCGGCGGGAGACCCAGTACTTC
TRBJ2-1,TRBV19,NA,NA,CASSSRLNTYNEQFF,TGTGCCAGTAGTTCAAGACTGAATACGTACAATGAGCAGTTCTTC
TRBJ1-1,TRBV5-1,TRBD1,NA,CASSPGTGVMNTEAFF,TGCGCCAGCAGCCCCGGGACAGGGGTTATGAACACTGAAGCTTTCTTT
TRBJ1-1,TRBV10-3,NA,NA,CAISELLATEAFF,TGTGCCATCAGTGAGCTACTTGCTACTGAAGCTTTCTTT
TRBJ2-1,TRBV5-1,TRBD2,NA,CASSTRLAGTRGNEQFF,TGCGCCAGCAGCACGCGACTAGCGGGGACACGGGGGAATGAGCAGTTCTTC
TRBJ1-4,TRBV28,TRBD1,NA,CASNGQGDATNEKLFF,TGTGCCAGCAATGGACAGGGGGACGCAACTAATGAAAAACTGTTTTTT
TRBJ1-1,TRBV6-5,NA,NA,CASKEFNTEAFF,TGTGCCAGTAAAGAGTTTAACACTGAAGCTTTCTTT
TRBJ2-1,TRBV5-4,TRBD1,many,CASSLTAQGADEQFF,TGTGCCAGCAGCTTGACTGCACAGGGGGCGGATGAGCAGTTCTTC
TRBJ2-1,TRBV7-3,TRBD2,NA,CASSPHEGGVYNEQFF,TGTGCCAGCAGCCCCCACGAGGGAGGGGTTTACAATGAGCAGTTCTTC
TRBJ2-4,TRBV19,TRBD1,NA,CASRTMDRGRESGKNIQYF,TGTGCCAGTAGGACGATGGACAGGGGAAGGGAGTCTGGCAAAAACATTCAGTACTTC
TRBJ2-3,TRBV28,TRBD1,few,CASSWDSPTDTQYF,TGTGCCAGCAGCTGGGACAGCCCCACAGATACGCAGTATTTT
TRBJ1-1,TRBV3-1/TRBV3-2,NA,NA,CASSPTENTEAFF,TGTGCCAGCAGCCCAACAGAGAACACTGAAGCTTTCTTT
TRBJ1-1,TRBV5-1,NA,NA,CASSLGRGGMNTEAFF,TGCGCCAGCAGCTTGGGTCGGGGAGGGATGAACACTGAAGCTTTCTTT
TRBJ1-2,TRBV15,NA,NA,CATTDEDYGYTF,TGTGCCACAACTGACGAGGACTATGGCTACACCTTC
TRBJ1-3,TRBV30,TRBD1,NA,CAWVQGALGNTIYF,TGTGCCTGGGTGCAGGGGGCTTTGGGAAACACCATATATTTT
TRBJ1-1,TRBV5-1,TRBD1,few,CASSPLNGDSEAFF,TGCGCCAGCAGCCCCTTAAACGGGGACAGCGAAGCTTTCTTT
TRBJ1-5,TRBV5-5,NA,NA,CASSLASRVGQPQHF,TGTGCCAGCAGCTTGGCCAGCAGGGTCGGTCAGCCCCAGCATTTT
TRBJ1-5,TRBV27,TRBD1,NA,CASSLKRGQGRQPQHF,TGTGCCAGCAGTTTAAAGAGAGGACAGGGAAGGCAGCCCCAGCATTTT
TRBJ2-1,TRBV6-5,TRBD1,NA,CASSHGDSYNEQFF,TGTGCCAGCAGCCACGGGGACAGTTACAATGAGCAGTTCTTC
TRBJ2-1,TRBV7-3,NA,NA,CASSSSGQTYNEQFF,TGTGCCAGCAGCTCAAGTGGACAGACTTACAATGAGCAGTTCTTC
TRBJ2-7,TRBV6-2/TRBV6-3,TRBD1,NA,CASSRTGDEQYF,TGTGCCAGCAGCAGGACAGGGGACGAGCAGTACTTC